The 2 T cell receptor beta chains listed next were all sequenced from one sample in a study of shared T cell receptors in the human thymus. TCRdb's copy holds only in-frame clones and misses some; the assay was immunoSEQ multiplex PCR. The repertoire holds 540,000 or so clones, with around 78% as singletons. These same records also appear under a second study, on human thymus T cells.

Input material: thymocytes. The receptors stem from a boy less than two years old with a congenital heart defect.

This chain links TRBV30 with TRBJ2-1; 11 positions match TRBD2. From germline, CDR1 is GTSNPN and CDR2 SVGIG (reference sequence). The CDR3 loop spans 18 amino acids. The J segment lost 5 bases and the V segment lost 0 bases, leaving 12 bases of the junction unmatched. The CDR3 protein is CAWSVSLAGGRRDNEQFF. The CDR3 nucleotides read TGTGCCTGGAGTGTCAGCCTAGCGGGAGGCCGTAGGGACAATGAGCAGTTCTTC.

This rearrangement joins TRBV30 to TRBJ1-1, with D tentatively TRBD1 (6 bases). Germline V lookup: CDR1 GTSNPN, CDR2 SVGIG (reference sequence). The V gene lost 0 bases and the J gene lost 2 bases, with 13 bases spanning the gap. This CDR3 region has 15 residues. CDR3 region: CAWSVVGRGNTEAFF. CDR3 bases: TGTGCCTGGAGTGTCGTCGGCAGGGGTAACACTGAAGCTTTCTTT.